Ten or more counts support the clone carrying this T cell receptor (beta chain). Its antigen is not known. This sample was included in a study of CD8 T cells in ankylosing spondylitis. The study, taken as a whole, reports: In reactive arthritis synovial fluid and blood, some motif variants had been reported before. Characteristic, it appeared, of ankylosing spondylitis blood was a TCR beta motif of roughly eight highly homologous variants.

The germline CDR1 and CDR2 sequences are ENHRY and SYGVKD. V was shortened by 6 bases and J by 10 bases, with 10 bases between the two germline ends. The CDR3 loop spans 11 amino acids. TCRdb re-called the 5' RACE reads through MiXCR, storing one row per CDR3 protein. The sample holds about 240,000 distinct CDR3 sequences, 7% to 10% seen once. This chain joins TRBV10-3 and TRBJ2-1, with D perhaps being TRBD1 or TRBD2 (6 bases each). The sample was blood, either unsorted or a sorted T cell fraction (not recorded which). The sequence came from a female donor with ankylosing spondylitis or in good health (not recorded which). This CDR3 is CAISPGAEQFF. The DNA of the CDR3 is TGTGCCATCAGCCCGGGGGCGGAGCAGTTCTTC.